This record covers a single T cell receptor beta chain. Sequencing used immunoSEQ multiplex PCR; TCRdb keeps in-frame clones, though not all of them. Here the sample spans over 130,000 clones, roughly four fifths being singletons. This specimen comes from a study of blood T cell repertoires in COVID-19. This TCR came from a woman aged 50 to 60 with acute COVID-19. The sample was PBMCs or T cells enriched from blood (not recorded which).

The CDR3 nucleotides are TGTGCCAGCAGCCCTTCCGAGAGCGACTCCTACAATGAGCAGTTCTTC. It yields the protein CASSPSESDSYNEQFF. V usage is TRBV7-9 and J usage is TRBJ2-1; D not resolved. The germline V gene encodes CDR1 SEHNR and CDR2 FQNEAQ (reference sequence). This CDR3 comprises 16 residues. Deletions cut 5 bases from V and 0 bases from J, with 14 bases between. The entire variable domain, with the rest obtained from reference TRBV7-9 and TRBJ2-1, is as follows: DTGVSQNPRHKITKRGQNVTFRCDPISEHNRLYWYRQTLGQGPEFLTYFQNEAQLEKSRLLSDRFSAERPKGSFSTLEIQRTEQGDSAMYLCASSPSESDSYNEQFFGPGTRLTVL.